Described below is a single T cell receptor beta chain sequence and its context. This sample was taken from a study of technical replicates of blood from a handful of donors. Some clones are missing from TCRdb's copy, which holds only in-frame ones; the method was immunoSEQ multiplex PCR. The sample has around 83,000 clones, 91% seen once; the top ten hold approximately 0.4%. J lost 1 base, V lost 5 bases, and 4 bases had no gene match. The V gene's germline CDR1 is SGHRS and CDR2 YFSETQ. The CDR3 contains 14 residues. Material for sequencing was T cells isolated from PBMCs. The receptor was derived from a human donor in good health. Some clones in this sample may be carry-over from other donors' samples. This rearrangement joins TRBV5-1 to TRBJ2-3, with TRBD2 identical over 7 bases. DNA for the CDR3: TGCGCCAGCAGGGACACTAGCGGCACAGATACGCAGTATTTT. Its protein product is CASRDTSGTDTQYF.